These 21 T cell receptor beta chains were all obtained from the same sample, sequenced in a study of HIV-infected children after antiretroviral therapy interruption. RNA-based 3' RACE libraries used unique molecular identifiers. One entry per CDR3 protein, called by TCRdb with MiXCR from the 3' RACE reads. The data show 90,000 or so distinct CDR3 sequences, 6.9% seen once. The treatment denotes: PENTA 11 planned treatment interruption arm or continuous ART arm. The source material was CD45RA+ CD4+ T cells from PBMCs, pooled from several time points, sampled from a donor given antiretroviral therapy, either interrupted or continuous. Subset of the sample: naive CD4+ CD45RA+ CD45RO- T cells. These receptor sequences come from a pool of human donors with HIV.

The chain employs TRBV7-4 and TRBJ2-3; unclear D gene. Germline lookup yields CDR1 SGHVT and CDR2 SQSDAQ. The CDR3 runs 17 residues. V lost 1 base, J lost 2 bases, and 16 bases lay in between. This CDR3 reads CASSLDGNSAYTDTQYF. CDR3 DNA sequence: TGTGCCAGCAGCTTAGACGGCAATTCCGCATACACAGATACGCAGTATTTT.

In its sample, this clonotype was seen a few times. The V call is TRBV5-1, the J call TRBJ2-3; D is possibly TRBD1 (6 bases). Looked up from germline, CDR1 is SGHRS and CDR2 is YFSETQ. This CDR3 has 13 amino acids. Trimming stripped 3 bases from V and 6 bases from J, with 11 bases between. CDR3 amino acids: CASSYGGADTQYF. The CDR3 coding sequence is TGCGCCAGCAGCTATGGGGGCGCGGATACGCAGTATTTT.

The chain joins TRBV19 to TRBJ2-2; no firm D call. V was trimmed by 4 bases and J by 2 bases, leaving 14 bases between them. The germline V gene has CDR1 LNHDA and CDR2 SQIVND (reference sequence). The CDR3 is 16 amino acids. In DNA form, the CDR3 reads TGTGCCAGTAGTACCGGATTCTCTGCTAACACCGGGGAGCTGTTTTTT. Translation gives CASSTGFSANTGELFF.

Ten or more counts support this clonotype. The chain is built from TRBV29-1 and TRBJ2-1; maybe TRBD2 (6 bases). Germline assignment: CDR1 SQVTM and CDR2 ANQGSEA. The V gene lost 6 bases and the J gene lost 4 bases, with 19 bases spanning the gap. The CDR3 loop spans 15 amino acids. CDR3 in amino acids: CSVRDSPGVYNEQFF. CDR3 nucleotides: TGCAGCGTCCGGGACTCTCCAGGAGTTTACAATGAGCAGTTCTTC.

This clonotype was counted a few times. The chain carries TRBV7-3 and TRBJ2-2, with D possibly called TRBD1 or TRBD2 (5 bases each). The CDR3 has 14 residues. The V end was cut by 5 bases, the J end by 3 bases, with 10 bases between. Germline V gene sequence: CDR1 SGHTA, CDR2 FQGTGA. The DNA for the CDR3 is TGTGCCAGCAGCCGGGACGGTGACACCGGGGAGCTGTTTTTT. It yields the protein CASSRDGDTGELFF.

The chain has TRBV12-3 or TRBV12-4 and TRBJ2-7; D unresolved. Trimming pared 2 bases from V and 7 bases from J, leaving 9 bases between. CDR3 length: 12 residues. The CDR3 here is CASSLLVGEQYF. The CDR3 DNA reads TGTGCCAGCAGTTTACTAGTGGGGGAGCAGTACTTC.

There are many counts of this clonotype. The chain couples TRBV5-6 to TRBJ2-1; the D is unclear. This CDR3 region has 14 residues. The V end was cut by 3 bases, the J end by 6 bases, with 13 bases between. Per germline, CDR1 SGHDT and CDR2 YYEEEE. CDR3 sequence (DNA): TGTGCCAGCAGCTCGATTCAGGAGATCAATGAGCAGTTCTTC. Amino acids: CASSSIQEINEQFF.

A few counts support this clonotype. J is TRBJ2-5 and V is TRBV20-1; TRBD1 aligns across 7 bases. Looked up from germline, CDR1 is DFQATT and CDR2 is SNEGSKA (reference sequence). The V gene end was trimmed by 5 bases and the J gene end by 2 bases; junction bases not matched to a gene: 8. The CDR3 covers 14 residues. The CDR3 loop is CSAHQQGQQETQYF. CDR3 nucleotide sequence: TGCAGTGCTCACCAACAGGGGCAACAAGAGACCCAGTACTTC.

The V call is TRBV10-3, the J call TRBJ2-3; no clear D gene. With 4 bases removed from V and 2 bases from J, the gap between germline ends came to 7 bases. CDR1 is ENHRY, CDR2 SYGVKD, per germline. The length of the CDR3 is 13 residues. CDR3 region: CAISGSLTDTQYF. In DNA form, the CDR3 reads TGTGCCATCAGTGGCAGCCTCACAGATACGCAGTATTTT.

V gene TRBV30 combines with J gene TRBJ1-1; the D gene is possibly TRBD1 (6 bases). The CDR3 is made up of 13 amino acids. The germline CDR1 and CDR2 sequences are GTSNPN and SVGIG (reference sequence). Trimming removed 4 bases at V and 3 bases at J, with 12 bases between. This CDR3 reads CAWMGEGDTEAFF. DNA of the CDR3: TGTGCCTGGATGGGGGAGGGGGACACTGAAGCTTTCTTT.

There are many counts of this clonotype. The chain combines TRBV19 with TRBJ2-1; possibly TRBD1 for D (6 bases). Germline assignment: CDR1 LNHDA and CDR2 SQIVND (reference sequence). The length of the CDR3 is 16 residues. Trimming stripped 5 bases from V and 0 bases from J, with 14 bases between. CDR3 region: CASSALQGFSYNEQFF. The DNA of the CDR3 is TGTGCCAGTAGTGCCCTACAGGGTTTCTCCTACAATGAGCAGTTCTTC.

This clonotype was seen repeatedly, ten times or more. The gene calls are TRBV6-1 and TRBJ2-3; tentative D call: TRBD1 (5 bases). CDR1 and CDR2 (germline): MNHNS, SASEGT. CDR3 length equals 14 residues. Trimming took 4 bases from V and 2 from J, leaving 10 bases between them. The CDR3 loop is CASSAGLNTDTQYF. CDR3 nucleotides: TGTGCCAGCAGTGCAGGGCTCAACACAGATACGCAGTATTTT.

This clonotype was counted at least ten times. This rearrangement joins TRBV20-1 to TRBJ2-7; D gene ambiguous. CDR3 length equals 12 residues. The ends were cut back, 3 bases at V and 2 bases at J, with 8 bases in the middle. The germline V gene has CDR1 DFQATT and CDR2 SNEGSKA (reference sequence). CDR3 sequence reads: CSASSGAYEQYF. CDR3 DNA sequence: TGCAGTGCTAGCTCTGGGGCCTACGAGCAGTACTTC.

CDR3 sequence reads: CASTPLGQSTDTQYF. The DNA of the CDR3 is TGTGCCAGTACCCCCCTAGGGCAGAGCACAGATACGCAGTATTTT. The chain links TRBV19 to TRBJ2-3; D unclear. Germline V gene sequence: CDR1 LNHDA, CDR2 SQIVND (reference sequence). The CDR3 has 15 residues. The V end lost 7 bases, the J end lost 0 bases, and 14 bases lay between the germline ends.

The sample holds many counts of this clonotype. V and J are TRBV28 and TRBJ2-1; the D is unclear. Between the trimmed V and J ends, which lost 5 bases and 6 bases, there was a span of 17 bases. Germline CDR1 reads MDHEN; CDR2 reads SYDVKM. The CDR3 has 15 residues. CDR3 sequence: CASSPPGLGANEQFF. The CDR3 nucleotides are TGTGCCAGCAGTCCCCCGGGCCTCGGAGCCAATGAGCAGTTCTTC.

In its sample, this clonotype was seen many times. This chain links TRBV5-1 with TRBJ1-1, with TRBD1 identical over 10 bases. V lost 3 bases and J lost 2; bases outside the gene matches: 4. CDR3 size: 15 residues. Looked up from germline, CDR1 is SGHRS and CDR2 is YFSETQ. CDR3: CASSWGTGANTEAFF. CDR3 DNA sequence: TGCGCCAGCAGCTGGGGGACAGGGGCAAACACTGAAGCTTTCTTT.

This clonotype was recorded at least ten times. The chain carries TRBV18 and TRBJ2-7; TRBD2 matches at 8 bases. The CDR3 is 12 residues long. Trimming at V came to 8 bases and at J to 6 bases, leaving 6 bases not matched to a gene. Germline CDR1 and CDR2: KGHSH and LQKENI. CDR3 in amino acids: CASQPRGGEQYF. Here the CDR3 DNA reads TGTGCCAGCCAACCTCGGGGGGGCGAGCAGTACTTC.

This clonotype has at least ten counts. The gene calls are TRBV20-1 and TRBJ2-1; 12 nucleotides line up with TRBD2. The V and J ends lost 6 bases and 0 bases, in that order; junction bases with no gene match: 6. There are 16 residues in the CDR3. From germline, CDR1 is DFQATT and CDR2 SNEGSKA (reference sequence). CDR3 nucleotide sequence: TGCAGTGCGCGGACTAGCGGGGCGACCTCCTACAATGAGCAGTTCTTC. Translated, it gives CSARTSGATSYNEQFF.

This clonotype came up many times. V and J are TRBV19 and TRBJ2-7; 9 positions agree with TRBD2. CDR3 length equals 15 residues. Germline V lookup: CDR1 LNHDA, CDR2 SQIVND (reference sequence). The J segment lost 2 bases and the V segment lost 4 bases, leaving 6 bases of the junction unmatched. The CDR3: CASSTDRGGAYEQYF. CDR3 in DNA: TGTGCCAGTAGTACCGATCGCGGGGGGGCCTACGAGCAGTACTTC.

This clonotype was detected many times. This chain connects TRBV12-3 or TRBV12-4 to TRBJ1-4; 7 bases align to TRBD1. Trimming at V came to 5 bases and at J to 8 bases, leaving 8 bases not matched to a gene. The CDR3 extends over 14 amino acids. The CDR3 bases are TGTGCCAGCAGTATCGGACAGGCGGTCGAAAAACTGTTTTTT. Its translation: CASSIGQAVEKLFF.

This clonotype has ten or more counts. V is TRBV10-3 and J is TRBJ1-1; D gene uncertain. Per germline, CDR1 ENHRY and CDR2 SYGVKD. V was shortened by 1 base and J by 3 bases, with 9 bases between the two germline ends. This CDR3 is built from 14 residues. In DNA form, the CDR3 reads TGTGCCATCAGTGAGTGGAGCGGCCACACTGAAGCTTTCTTT. Protein product: CAISEWSGHTEAFF.